Following are 25 T cell receptor beta chains from one sample sequenced in a study of shared clonotypes between healthy human individuals (dated by TCRdb to 2020 to 2021). For the CD8 naive samples, CD45RO-negative cells were positively selected for CCR7, yielding a CD45RA+CCR7+ population from which TemRA cells were excluded. The library came from the immunoSEQ multiplex PCR assay. TCRdb took over this immuneACCESS table, retaining in-frame rearrangements with V and J assigned. Such tables are incomplete; in checked studies, under half of the missing clones stem from an unresolved V gene, and the remainder is unexplained. This sample has over 800,000 clones in its table, and more than 85% of those were observed once. The leading ten clones occupy approximately 25% of the sample. Material: naive CD8+ T cells sorted from blood. The sample's cell subset or site label is to be understood as: CD45RA+CCR7+. Source of these receptors: a man aged 25 to 40 in good health.

The rearrangement links TRBV6-5 to TRBJ1-4; the match to TRBD1 covers 7 bases. V lost 4 bases, J lost 8 bases, and 7 bases stayed unmatched. CDR3 length: 14 amino acids. The germline V gene encodes CDR1 MNHEY and CDR2 SVGAGI. The CDR3 here is CASSSTGRREKLFF. The DNA for the CDR3 is TGTGCCAGCAGTTCGACAGGGAGACGCGAAAAACTGTTTTTT.

The chain uses TRBV27 and TRBJ2-5; 8 bases are a match to TRBD2. The CDR3 sequence is 12 residues long. V trimming: 10 bases; J trimming: 2 bases; junction bases outside the gene matches: 3. Per germline, CDR1 MNHEY and CDR2 SMNVEV (reference sequence). The CDR3 loop is CATRGGQETQYF. The CDR3 nucleotides are TGTGCCACTCGGGGGGGACAAGAGACCCAGTACTTC.

This clone showed up just once. The chain recombines TRBV15 with TRBJ2-1; no clear D gene. V was shortened by 2 bases and J by 2 bases, with 10 bases between the two germline ends. Germline lookup yields CDR1 LNHNV and CDR2 YYDKDF (reference sequence). The CDR3 runs 15 residues. CDR3 nucleotide sequence: TGTGCCACCAGCAGACAACCGACCACCTACAATGAGCAGTTCTTC. The encoded protein is CATSRQPTTYNEQFF.

The chain couples TRBV29-1 to TRBJ1-1; 10 bases match TRBD1. J was trimmed by 0 bases and V by 6 bases; bases with no gene match: 10. The CDR3 sequence is 16 residues long. Germline V lookup: CDR1 SQVTM, CDR2 ANQGSEA. The CDR3 protein is CSVDWDRGPMNTEAFF. Here the CDR3 DNA reads TGCAGCGTGGATTGGGACAGGGGACCCATGAACACTGAAGCTTTCTTT.

This clone appeared a single time. The chain joins TRBV5-1 to TRBJ2-1; 12 bases align to TRBD2. The CDR3 extends over 18 amino acids. Germline CDR1 reads SGHRS; CDR2 reads YFSETQ. J gave up 3 bases and V 9 bases, and 16 bases lay outside the gene matches. In DNA, the CDR3 is TGCGCCACCGAAGCGGACCCTTCACTAGCGGGAGGCTACAATGAGCAGTTCTTC. Residues: CATEADPSLAGGYNEQFF.

The chain links TRBV28 to TRBJ2-7; D tentatively fits TRBD1 or TRBD2 (5 bases each). Germline-derived CDR1 and CDR2 are MDHEN and SYDVKM. CDR3 length: 15 amino acids. V lost 1 base and J 2 bases, leaving 12 bases between the germline ends. CDR3 in amino acids: CASSLSRGLPYEQYF. The CDR3 bases are TGTGCCAGCAGTTTATCGAGGGGTCTTCCCTACGAGCAGTACTTC.

The chain joins TRBV7-8 to TRBJ2-7; maybe TRBD2 (7 bases). This CDR3 has 15 residues. CDR1 is SGHVS and CDR2 is FQNEAQ in the germline V gene. Trimming removed 4 bases at V and 2 bases at J, with 15 bases between. The CDR3 sequence is CASSSRGGGAYEQYF. CDR3 sequence (DNA): TGTGCCAGCAGCTCCCGGGGAGGGGGGGCCTACGAGCAGTACTTC.

This chain uses TRBV4-1 with TRBJ2-3, with D perhaps TRBD2 (6 bases). Germline V gene lookup returns CDR1 MGHRA and CDR2 YSYEKL. Trimming cost V 1 base and J 0 bases, with 11 bases left between them. The CDR3 totals 16 residues. CDR3 in amino acids: CASSQGLADSTDTQYF. The CDR3 DNA sequence: TGCGCCAGCAGCCAAGGCTTAGCGGACAGCACAGATACGCAGTATTTT.

This rearrangement joins TRBV4-1 to TRBJ1-1; a possible D gene is TRBD1 (5 bases). The CDR3 length is 15 residues. Germline CDR1 reads MGHRA; CDR2 reads YSYEKL. Trimming stripped 4 bases from V and 3 bases from J, with 15 bases between. CDR3 bases: TGCGCCAGCAGCCTCATTCTGGGACCCGACACTGAAGCTTTCTTT. Its protein is CASSLILGPDTEAFF.

The chain joins TRBV9 to TRBJ2-1; D unresolved. The CDR3 spans 16 residues. From germline, CDR1 is SGDLS and CDR2 YYNGEE. V lost 4 bases to trimming and J lost 6 bases, with 20 bases between them. CDR3 nucleotides: TGTGCCAGCAGCCCCCAGGAACCTCATACACCCAATGAGCAGTTCTTC. It codes for CASSPQEPHTPNEQFF.

The chain has TRBV30 and TRBJ2-7; perhaps TRBD1 as D (6 bases). Germline CDR1 GTSNPN, CDR2 SVGIG (reference sequence). This CDR3 spans 15 amino acids. Trimming shortened V by 0 bases and J by 1 base, and 13 bases separated the two germline ends. This CDR3 reads CAWSVLGAGSYEQYF. CDR3 DNA sequence: TGTGCCTGGAGTGTACTGGGGGCTGGTTCCTACGAGCAGTACTTC.

As to this clone: Other DNA variants within this sample encode the same CDR3. This rearrangement joins TRBV9 to TRBJ2-7; 10 bases line up with TRBD1. V shed 3 bases, J shed 3 bases, and the junction held 3 bases outside the gene matches. The CDR3 spans 14 residues. Germline CDR1 SGDLS, CDR2 YYNGEE. Here the CDR3 DNA reads TGTGCCAGCAGCGCGAGGGACAGGGGCTACGAGCAGTACTTC. The encoded protein is CASSARDRGYEQYF.

On this clone itself: Other nucleotide sequences from this sample produce the same CDR3. The chain recombines TRBV27 with TRBJ2-7, with a possible D match to TRBD1 (6 bases). The germline V and J ends were trimmed by 4 bases and 3 bases, with 10 bases remaining between them. The germline CDR1 and CDR2 sequences are MNHEY and SMNVEV (reference sequence). This CDR3 spans 13 amino acids. CDR3 in amino acids: CASSYRVLYEQYF. The CDR3 DNA is TGTGCCAGCAGTTACAGGGTACTCTACGAGCAGTACTTC.

The J gene is TRBJ2-7, the V gene TRBV7-8, with D possibly TRBD1 on 6 matching bases. Germline V lookup: CDR1 SGHVS, CDR2 FQNEAQ. The CDR3 totals 15 residues. V gave up 6 bases and J gave up 0 bases, with 15 bases separating them. CDR3 amino acids: CASSYGRTDSYEQYF. In DNA form, the CDR3 reads TGTGCCAGCAGTTACGGCAGGACAGACTCCTACGAGCAGTACTTC.

On this clone itself: Other DNA variants within this sample encode the same CDR3. The chain couples TRBV9 to TRBJ2-3; 10 bases are shared with TRBD2. This CDR3 spans 15 amino acids. Germline trimming cut 4 bases from V and 1 base from J; bases unmatched to any gene: 3. Per the germline V gene, CDR1 is SGDLS and CDR2 is YYNGEE. The CDR3 reads CASSSGTSGTDTQYF. For the CDR3, the DNA is TGTGCCAGCAGCTCAGGGACTAGCGGCACAGATACGCAGTATTTT.

The chain couples TRBV28 to TRBJ1-1; TRBD1 matches 8 bases. Germline V gives CDR1 MDHEN, CDR2 SYDVKM. With V trimmed by 3 bases and J by 6 bases, 15 bases remained unmatched. The CDR3 length is 17 residues. CDR3 sequence reads: CASSFGAGTGSSAEAFF. The CDR3 bases are TGTGCCAGCAGTTTTGGGGCCGGGACAGGTTCCTCCGCTGAAGCTTTCTTT.

The chain carries TRBV5-4 and TRBJ2-3; TRBD1 or TRBD2 may be the D gene (5 bases each). The CDR3 is 15 amino acids. The ends were cut back, 4 bases at V and 0 bases at J, with 12 bases in the middle. CDR1 and CDR2 from the germline V gene are SGHNT and YYREEE (reference sequence). CDR3 bases: TGTGCCAGCAGCCATAGGGACCCGAGCACAGATACGCAGTATTTT. This sequence encodes CASSHRDPSTDTQYF. Combining the CDR3 with reference TRBV5-4 and TRBJ2-3 gives the whole variable domain ETGVTQSPTHLIKTRGQQVTLRCSSQSGHNTVSWYQQALGQGPQFIFQYYREEENGRGNFPPRFSGLQFPNYSSELNVNALELDDSALYLCASSHRDPSTDTQYFGPGTRLTVL.

Here the CDR3 DNA reads TGTGCCAGCAGCTTAAGTGTGCTCCTGACAGGGGGAAACACCATATATTTT. This translates into CASSLSVLLTGGNTIYF. This chain uses TRBV11-3 with TRBJ1-3; 7 nucleotides line up with TRBD1. The J segment lost 4 bases and the V segment lost 2 bases, leaving 11 bases of the junction unmatched. The germline gives CDR1 SGHNT, CDR2 YENEEA. This CDR3 is built from 17 residues.

V is TRBV29-1 and J is TRBJ2-2; D is possibly TRBD1 or TRBD2 (6 bases each). The CDR3 covers 15 residues. Trimming pared 7 bases from V and 6 bases from J, leaving 21 bases between. Germline-derived CDR1 and CDR2 are SQVTM and ANQGSEA. CDR3 DNA sequence: TGCAGCGCTACAGGGACGGGGACTGTAGCCGGGGAGCTGTTTTTT. Its protein is CSATGTGTVAGELFF.

The V and J genes are TRBV29-1 and TRBJ2-3; 10 positions agree with TRBD1. V lost 7 bases and J lost 1; bases outside the gene matches: 5. CDR3 size: 14 residues. The V gene's germline CDR1 is SQVTM and CDR2 ANQGSEA. In DNA, the CDR3 is TGCAGCGCCGGGACAGGGGACCGCACAGATACGCAGTATTTT. Translated, it gives CSAGTGDRTDTQYF.

Written as DNA, the CDR3 is TGTGCCAGCTCACCACCGGGGAATAGCGTGGACGAGCAGTACTTC. Protein sequence: CASSPPGNSVDEQYF. The gene calls are TRBV18 and TRBJ2-7; D is perhaps TRBD2 (5 bases). The CDR3 has 15 residues. The germline V gene encodes CDR1 KGHSH and CDR2 LQKENI. The V end lost 0 bases, the J end lost 5 bases, and 14 bases lay between the germline ends. Complete variable domain (other parts from reference TRBV18 and TRBJ2-7): NAGVMQNPRHLVRRRGQEARLRCSPMKGHSHVYWYRQLPEEGLKFMVYLQKENIIDESGMPKERFSAEFPKEGPSILRIQQVVRGDSAAYFCASSPPGNSVDEQYFGPGTRLTVT.

V and J are TRBV9 and TRBJ2-2; D ambiguous. CDR1 and CDR2 from the germline V gene are SGDLS and YYNGEE. The length of the CDR3 is 16 residues. V was pared by 0 bases and J by 4 bases, with 13 bases between. This CDR3 is CASSVEPLAVTGELFF. In DNA form, the CDR3 reads TGTGCCAGCAGCGTAGAACCACTGGCGGTCACCGGGGAGCTGTTTTTT.

This chain connects TRBV9 to TRBJ1-1, with 7 nucleotides matching TRBD1. The CDR3 is 16 amino acids. Germline CDR1 and CDR2: SGDLS and YYNGEE. The V gene end was trimmed by 4 bases and the J gene end by 0 bases; junction bases not matched to a gene: 9. The DNA of the CDR3 is TGTGCCAGCAGCCCCCCTGACAGGGACATGAACACTGAAGCTTTCTTT. The encoded protein is CASSPPDRDMNTEAFF.

This sequence joins TRBV7-9 and TRBJ1-2; D remains unclear. The CDR3 has 16 amino acids. V lost 6 bases to trimming and J lost 4 bases, with 21 bases between them. Germline V gives CDR1 SEHNR, CDR2 FQNEAQ (reference sequence). The CDR3 sequence is CASSNSSTGPLYGYTF. In nucleotides, the CDR3 is TGTGCCAGCAGTAACAGTTCCACGGGCCCTCTCTATGGCTACACCTTC.

This chain uses TRBV7-9 with TRBJ2-1; 7 positions agree with TRBD2. Germline CDR1 is SEHNR and CDR2 is FQNEAQ (reference sequence). V lost 6 bases to trimming and J lost 3 bases; unmatched junction nucleotides: 11. The CDR3 runs to 16 residues. This CDR3 reads CASSQKETSSYNEQFF. CDR3 in DNA: TGTGCCAGCAGTCAAAAGGAGACTAGCAGCTACAATGAGCAGTTCTTC.